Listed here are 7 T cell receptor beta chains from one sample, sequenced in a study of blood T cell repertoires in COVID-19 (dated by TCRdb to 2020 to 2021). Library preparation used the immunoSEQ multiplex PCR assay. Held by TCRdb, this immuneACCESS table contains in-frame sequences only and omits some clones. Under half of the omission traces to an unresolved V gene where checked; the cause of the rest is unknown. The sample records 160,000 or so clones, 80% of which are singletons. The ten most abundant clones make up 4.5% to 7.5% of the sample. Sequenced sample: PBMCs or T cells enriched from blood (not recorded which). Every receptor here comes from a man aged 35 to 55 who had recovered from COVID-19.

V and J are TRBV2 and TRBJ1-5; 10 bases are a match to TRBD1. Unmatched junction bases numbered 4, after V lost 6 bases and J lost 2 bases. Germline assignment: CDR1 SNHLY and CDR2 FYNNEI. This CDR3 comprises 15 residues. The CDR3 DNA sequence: TGTGCCAGCAGAGTAGGGACAGGGGGCAATCAGCCCCAGCATTTT. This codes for CASRVGTGGNQPQHF. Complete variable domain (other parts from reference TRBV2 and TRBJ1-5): EPEVTQTPSHQVTQMGQEVILRCVPISNHLYFYWYRQILGQKVEFLVSFYNNEISEKSEIFDDQFSVERPDGSNFTLKIRSTKLEDSAMYFCASRVGTGGNQPQHFGDGTRLSIL.

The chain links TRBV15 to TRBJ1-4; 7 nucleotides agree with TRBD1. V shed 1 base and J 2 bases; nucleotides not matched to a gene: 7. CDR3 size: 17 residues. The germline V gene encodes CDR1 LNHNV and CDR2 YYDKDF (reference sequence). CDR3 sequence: CATSRVRGTATNEKLFF. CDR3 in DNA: TGTGCCACCAGCAGAGTGAGAGGGACAGCCACTAATGAAAAACTGTTTTTT.

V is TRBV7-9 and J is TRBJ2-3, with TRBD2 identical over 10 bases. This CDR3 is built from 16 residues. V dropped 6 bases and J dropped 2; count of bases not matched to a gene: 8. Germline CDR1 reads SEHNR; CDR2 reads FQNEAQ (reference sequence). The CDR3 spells CASSYSGGRVTDTQYF. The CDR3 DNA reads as TGTGCCAGCAGTTATAGCGGGGGGCGTGTCACAGATACGCAGTATTTT.

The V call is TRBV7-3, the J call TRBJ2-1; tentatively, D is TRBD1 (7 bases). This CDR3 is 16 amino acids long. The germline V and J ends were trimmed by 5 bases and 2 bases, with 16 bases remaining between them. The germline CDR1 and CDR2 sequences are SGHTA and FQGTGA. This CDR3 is CASSPGRGAPYNEQFF. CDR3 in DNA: TGTGCCAGCAGCCCCGGCAGGGGGGCCCCCTACAATGAGCAGTTCTTC.

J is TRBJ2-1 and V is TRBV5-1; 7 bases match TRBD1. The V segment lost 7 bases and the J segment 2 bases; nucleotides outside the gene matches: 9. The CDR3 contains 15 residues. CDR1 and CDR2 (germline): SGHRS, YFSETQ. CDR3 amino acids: CASGLGTVAYNEQFF. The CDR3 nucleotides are TGCGCCAGCGGTCTGGGGACAGTGGCCTACAATGAGCAGTTCTTC.

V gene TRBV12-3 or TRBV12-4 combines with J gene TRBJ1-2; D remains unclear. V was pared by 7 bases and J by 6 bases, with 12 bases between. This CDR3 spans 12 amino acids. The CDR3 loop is CASKVAVHGYTF. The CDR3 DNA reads TGTGCCAGCAAAGTGGCAGTACATGGCTACACCTTC.

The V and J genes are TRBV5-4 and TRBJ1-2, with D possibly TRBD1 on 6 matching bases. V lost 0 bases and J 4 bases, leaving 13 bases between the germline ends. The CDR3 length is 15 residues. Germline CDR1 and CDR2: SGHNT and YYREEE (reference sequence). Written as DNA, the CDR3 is TGTGCCAGCAGCTTGGGGGACACCTCGGCCTATGGCTACACCTTC. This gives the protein CASSLGDTSAYGYTF.